These 2 T cell receptor beta chains were sequenced from one sample in a study of blood T cell repertoires in COVID-19. The protocol was immunoSEQ multiplex PCR, while the TCRdb copy is restricted to in-frame clones and leaves out a portion. This sample carries 30,000 to 40,000 clones, 88% of them seen once, and the ten largest clones take around 14%. Sample: peripheral blood. Receptors originate from a man aged 55 to 70 with active COVID-19.

The rearrangement joins TRBV27 to TRBJ1-5, with D unclear. The V gene lost 6 bases and the J gene lost 4 bases, with 13 bases spanning the gap. In germline, CDR1 is MNHEY, CDR2 SMNVEV (reference sequence). The CDR3 loop spans 14 amino acids. The CDR3 DNA sequence: TGTGCCAGCAGGGAAAACAGAAATAATCAGCCCCAGCATTTT. The encoded protein is CASRENRNNQPQHF.

The chain joins TRBV9 to TRBJ2-5; D might be TRBD2 (5 bases). Per the germline V gene, CDR1 is SGDLS and CDR2 is YYNGEE. V dropped 0 bases and J dropped 3 bases, with 12 bases sitting between them. This CDR3 spans 15 amino acids. The CDR3 sequence is CASSVEGAAKETQYF. CDR3 nucleotide sequence: TGTGCCAGCAGCGTAGAAGGAGCGGCCAAAGAGACCCAGTACTTC. The entire variable domain, with the rest obtained from reference TRBV9 and TRBJ2-5, is as follows: DSGVTQTPKHLITATGQRVTLRCSPRSGDLSVYWYQQSLDQGLQFLIQYYNGEERAKGNILERFSAQQFPDLHSELNLSSLELGDSALYFCASSVEGAAKETQYFGPGTRLLVL.